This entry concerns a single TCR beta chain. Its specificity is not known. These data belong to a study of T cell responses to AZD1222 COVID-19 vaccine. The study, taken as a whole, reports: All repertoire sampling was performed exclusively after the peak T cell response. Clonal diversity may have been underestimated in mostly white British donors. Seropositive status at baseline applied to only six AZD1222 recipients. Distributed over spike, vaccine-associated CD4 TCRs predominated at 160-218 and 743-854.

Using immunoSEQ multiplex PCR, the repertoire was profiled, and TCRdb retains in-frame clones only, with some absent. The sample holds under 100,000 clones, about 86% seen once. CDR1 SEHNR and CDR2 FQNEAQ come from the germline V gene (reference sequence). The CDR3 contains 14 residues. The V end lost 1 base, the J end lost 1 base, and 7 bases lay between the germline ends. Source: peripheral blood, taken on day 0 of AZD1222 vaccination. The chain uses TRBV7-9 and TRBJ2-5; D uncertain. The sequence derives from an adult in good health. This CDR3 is CASSLVKGQETQYF. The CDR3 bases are TGTGCCAGCAGCTTAGTGAAGGGCCAAGAGACCCAGTACTTC. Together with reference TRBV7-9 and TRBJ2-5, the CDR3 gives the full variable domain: DTGVSQNPRHKITKRGQNVTFRCDPISEHNRLYWYRQTLGQGPEFLTYFQNEAQLEKSRLLSDRFSAERPKGSFSTLEIQRTEQGDSAMYLCASSLVKGQETQYFGPGTRLLVL.